A selection of T cell receptor beta chains follows, all from one sample in a study of identical twins. One entry per CDR3 protein, called by TCRdb with MiXCR from the 5' RACE reads. The data hold 550,000 to 700,000 distinct CDR3 sequences, with 9.6% observed a single time. The data also belong to a second study, concerning yellow fever vaccine responses in identical twins.

The sample was PBMCs. These receptors were taken from a woman aged 18-35 years in good health. Both conserved end residues are part of each CDR3. D genes are given only for firm matches. Rows may omit the clone size; those that give it use once, few, many or a size class.

CDR3	DNA	V	D	J	size
CSVTNHLSSYNEQFF	TGCAGTGTCACAAATCACTTAAGCTCCTACAATGAGCAGTTCTTC	TRBV20-1	NA	TRBJ2-1	many
CASRRQGNTEAFF	TGTGCCAGCAGACGACAGGGGAACACTGAAGCTTTCTTT	TRBV27	TRBD1	TRBJ1-1	many
CSATRTGGETQYF	TGCAGTGCCACCCGGACAGGGGGAGAGACCCAGTACTTC	TRBV20-1	TRBD1	TRBJ2-5	NA
CASSYQSPSEQYF	TGTGCCAGCAGTTACCAGTCCCCTAGCGAGCAGTACTTC	TRBV6-5	NA	TRBJ2-7	NA
CASSREGQSYEQYF	TGTGCCAGCAGCCGGGAGGGACAGTCCTACGAGCAGTACTTC	TRBV9	NA	TRBJ2-7	many
CASSGAGSNTGELFF	TGTGCCAGCAGTGGAGCGGGATCGAACACCGGGGAGCTGTTTTTT	TRBV28	TRBD2	TRBJ2-2	few
CASRDYRGLANEKLFF	TGTGCCAGCAGAGACTACAGGGGCTTAGCTAATGAAAAACTGTTTTTT	TRBV6-1	TRBD1	TRBJ1-4	NA
CAISERGTGTSYGYTF	TGTGCCATCAGTGAGAGGGGGACAGGGACTAGCTATGGCTACACCTTC	TRBV10-3	TRBD1	TRBJ1-2	NA
CASSQEVTQMTDTQYF	TGTGCCAGCAGCCAAGAAGTTACCCAGATGACAGATACGCAGTATTTT	TRBV3-1	NA	TRBJ2-3	many
CASSVTGVLPTSTDTQYF	TGTGCCAGTAGTGTGACAGGGGTCCTCCCCACTAGCACAGATACGCAGTATTTT	TRBV19	TRBD1	TRBJ2-3	NA
CATSRQVNSPLHF	TGTGCCACCAGCCGACAGGTTAATTCACCCCTCCACTTT	TRBV15	NA	TRBJ1-6	NA
CASSFFGVGETQYF	TGTGCCAGCAGCTTCTTCGGTGTTGGGGAGACCCAGTACTTC	TRBV7-2	NA	TRBJ2-5	NA
CASKEERWEGTDTQYF	TGTGCCAGCAAGGAAGAGCGGTGGGAGGGCACAGATACGCAGTATTTT	TRBV2	NA	TRBJ2-3	many
CSVATGRVGTGELFF	TGCAGCGTTGCGACTGGGAGGGTAGGCACCGGGGAGCTGTTTTTT	TRBV29-1	TRBD2	TRBJ2-2	NA
CASSSQQGSRTDTQYF	TGTGCCAGCAGCTCCCAACAGGGATCCCGCACAGATACGCAGTATTTT	TRBV7-9	NA	TRBJ2-3	NA
CASSGRGLLNTGELFF	TGTGCCAGCAGCGGCCGGGGCCTACTAAACACCGGGGAGCTGTTTTTT	TRBV7-9	NA	TRBJ2-2	many
CASSQDRRGLYGYTF	TGTGCCAGCAGCCAAGATCGACGGGGCCTCTATGGCTACACCTTC	TRBV3-1	NA	TRBJ1-2	few
CASTTGEAKVPYEQYF	TGTGCCAGTACAACCGGTGAGGCTAAGGTTCCCTACGAGCAGTACTTC	TRBV9	NA	TRBJ2-7	few
CAWSPFAGYNEQFF	TGTGCCTGGAGTCCCTTTGCCGGGTACAATGAGCAGTTCTTC	TRBV30	NA	TRBJ2-1	NA
CASSFPSGGEYYNEQFF	TGTGCCAGCAGCTTCCCTAGCGGGGGGGAATACTACAATGAGCAGTTCTTC	TRBV7-6	TRBD2	TRBJ2-1	many
CSAAGLAGEVNEQYF	TGCAGTGCGGCCGGACTAGCGGGAGAGGTGAACGAGCAGTACTTC	TRBV20-1	TRBD2	TRBJ2-7	many
CSVEIAGGTDTQYF	TGCAGCGTTGAAATAGCGGGGGGGACAGATACGCAGTATTTT	TRBV29-1	TRBD2	TRBJ2-3	NA
CASSDSYSYEQYF	TGTGCCAGCAGCGACAGTTACTCCTACGAGCAGTACTTC	TRBV12-3/TRBV12-4	NA	TRBJ2-7	many
CASSPRANSYEQYF	TGTGCCAGCAGCCCTCGGGCGAACTCCTACGAGCAGTACTTC	TRBV9	NA	TRBJ2-7	NA
CASRATDRFAYEQYF	TGTGCCAGCAGGGCGACGGACAGGTTCGCCTACGAGCAGTACTTC	TRBV12-3/TRBV12-4	TRBD1	TRBJ2-7	NA
CASRYPGGGEQYF	TGTGCCAGCAGGTACCCGGGCGGAGGCGAGCAGTACTTC	TRBV12-3/TRBV12-4	NA	TRBJ2-7	many
CASSDSGVDEQFF	TGTGCCAGCAGTGACTCGGGGGTGGATGAGCAGTTCTTC	TRBV6-4	NA	TRBJ2-1	many
CASRHGKGGIAGANVLTF	TGTGCCAGCAGACACGGAAAAGGGGGCATCGCTGGGGCCAACGTCCTGACTTTC	TRBV3-1	TRBD1	TRBJ2-6	NA